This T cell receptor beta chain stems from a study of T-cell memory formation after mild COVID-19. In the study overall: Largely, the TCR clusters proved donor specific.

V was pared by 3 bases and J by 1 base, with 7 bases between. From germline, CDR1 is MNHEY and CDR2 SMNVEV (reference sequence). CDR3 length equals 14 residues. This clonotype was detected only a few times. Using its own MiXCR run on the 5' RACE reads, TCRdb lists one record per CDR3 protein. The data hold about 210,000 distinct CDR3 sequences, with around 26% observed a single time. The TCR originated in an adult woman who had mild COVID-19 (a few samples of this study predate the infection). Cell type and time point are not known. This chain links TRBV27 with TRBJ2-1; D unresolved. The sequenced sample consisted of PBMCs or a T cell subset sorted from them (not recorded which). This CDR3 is CASSFYYSYNEQFF. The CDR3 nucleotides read TGTGCCAGCAGTTTTTACTATTCCTACAATGAGCAGTTCTTC.